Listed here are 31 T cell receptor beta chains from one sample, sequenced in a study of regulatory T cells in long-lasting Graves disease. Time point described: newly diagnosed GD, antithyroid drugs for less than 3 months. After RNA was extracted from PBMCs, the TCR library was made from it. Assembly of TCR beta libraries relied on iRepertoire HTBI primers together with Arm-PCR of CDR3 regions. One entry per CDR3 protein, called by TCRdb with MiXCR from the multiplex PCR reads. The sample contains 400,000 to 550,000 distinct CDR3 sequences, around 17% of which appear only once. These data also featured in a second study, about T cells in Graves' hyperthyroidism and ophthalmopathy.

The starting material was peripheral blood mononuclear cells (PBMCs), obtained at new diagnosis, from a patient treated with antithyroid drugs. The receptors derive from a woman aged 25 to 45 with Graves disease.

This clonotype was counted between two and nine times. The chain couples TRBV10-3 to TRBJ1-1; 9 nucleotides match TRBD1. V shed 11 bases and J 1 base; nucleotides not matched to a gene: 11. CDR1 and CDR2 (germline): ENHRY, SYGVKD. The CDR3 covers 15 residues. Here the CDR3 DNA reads TGTGCCTCCGGGCCCCTGGACAGGGGGAACACTGAAGCTTTCTTT. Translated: CASGPLDRGNTEAFF.

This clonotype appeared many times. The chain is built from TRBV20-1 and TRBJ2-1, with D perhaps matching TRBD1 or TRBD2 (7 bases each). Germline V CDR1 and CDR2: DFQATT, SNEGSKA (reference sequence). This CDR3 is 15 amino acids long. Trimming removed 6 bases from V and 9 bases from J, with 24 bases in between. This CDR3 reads CSAHRGRGGGSEQFF. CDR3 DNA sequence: TGCAGTGCCCACAGGGGCAGGGGGGGGGGCTCTGAGCAGTTCTTC.

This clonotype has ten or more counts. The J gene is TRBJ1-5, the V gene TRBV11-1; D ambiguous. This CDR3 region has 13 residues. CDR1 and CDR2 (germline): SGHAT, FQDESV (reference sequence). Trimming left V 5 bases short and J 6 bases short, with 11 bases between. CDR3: CASSRGASQPQHF. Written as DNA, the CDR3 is TGTGCCAGCAGCCGCGGAGCGAGTCAGCCCCAGCATTTT. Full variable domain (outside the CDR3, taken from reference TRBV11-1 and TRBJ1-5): EAEVAQSPRYKITEKSQAVAFWCDPISGHATLYWYRQILGQGPELLVQFQDESVVDDSQLPKDRFSAERLKGVDSTLKIQPAELGDSAMYLCASSRGASQPQHFGDGTRLSIL.

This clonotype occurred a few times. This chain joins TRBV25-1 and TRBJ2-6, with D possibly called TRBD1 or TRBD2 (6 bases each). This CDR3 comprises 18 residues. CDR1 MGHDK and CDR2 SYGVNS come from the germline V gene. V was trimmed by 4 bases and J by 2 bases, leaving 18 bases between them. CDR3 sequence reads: CASSGFGGPRPGANVLTF. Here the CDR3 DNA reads TGTGCCAGCAGTGGTTTCGGGGGCCCCCGTCCTGGGGCCAACGTCCTGACTTTC. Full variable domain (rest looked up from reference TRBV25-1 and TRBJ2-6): EADIYQTPRYLVIGTGKKITLECSQTMGHDKMYWYQQDPGMELHLIHYSYGVNSTEKGDLSSESTVSRIRTEHFPLTLESARPSHTSQYLCASSGFGGPRPGANVLTFGAGSRLTVL.

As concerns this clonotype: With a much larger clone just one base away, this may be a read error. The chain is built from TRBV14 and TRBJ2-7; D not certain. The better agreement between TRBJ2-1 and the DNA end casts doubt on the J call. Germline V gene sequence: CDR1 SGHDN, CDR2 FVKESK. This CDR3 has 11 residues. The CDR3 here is CASSQEAEQFF. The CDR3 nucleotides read TGTGCCAGCAGCCAAGAGGCCGAGCAGTTCTTC.

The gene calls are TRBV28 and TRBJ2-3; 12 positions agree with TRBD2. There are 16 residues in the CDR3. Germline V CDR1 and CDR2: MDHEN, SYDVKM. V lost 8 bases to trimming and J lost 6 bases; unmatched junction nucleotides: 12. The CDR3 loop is CASWGASGRAGDTQYF. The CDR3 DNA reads TGTGCCAGCTGGGGGGCTAGCGGGAGGGCGGGGGATACGCAGTATTTT.

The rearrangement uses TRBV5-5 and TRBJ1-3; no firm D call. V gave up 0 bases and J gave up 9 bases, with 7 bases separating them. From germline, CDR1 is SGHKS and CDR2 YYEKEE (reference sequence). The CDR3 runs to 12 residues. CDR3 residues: CASSLAAGTIYF. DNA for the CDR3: TGTGCCAGCAGCTTGGCGGCCGGCACCATATATTTT.

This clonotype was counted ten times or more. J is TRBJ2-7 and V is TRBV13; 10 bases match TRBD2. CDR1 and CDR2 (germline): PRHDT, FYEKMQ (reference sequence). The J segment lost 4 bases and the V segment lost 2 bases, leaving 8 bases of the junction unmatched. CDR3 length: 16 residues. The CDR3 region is CASSLRDQREGYEQYF. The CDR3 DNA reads TGTGCCAGCAGCTTACGGGACCAGCGGGAGGGGTACGAGCAGTACTTC.

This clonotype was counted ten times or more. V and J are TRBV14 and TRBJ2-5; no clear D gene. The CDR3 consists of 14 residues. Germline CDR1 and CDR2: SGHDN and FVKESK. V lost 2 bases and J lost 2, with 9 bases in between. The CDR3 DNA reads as TGTGCCAGCAGCCAACGCCCCGGGCAAGAGACCCAGTACTTC. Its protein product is CASSQRPGQETQYF.

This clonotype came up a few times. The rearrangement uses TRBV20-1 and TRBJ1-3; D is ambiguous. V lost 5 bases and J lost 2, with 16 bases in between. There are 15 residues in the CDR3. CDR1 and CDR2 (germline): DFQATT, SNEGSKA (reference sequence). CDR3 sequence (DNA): TGCAGTGCTTCGGACTCCCGGGTCCCTGGAAACACCATATATTTT. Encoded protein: CSASDSRVPGNTIYF.

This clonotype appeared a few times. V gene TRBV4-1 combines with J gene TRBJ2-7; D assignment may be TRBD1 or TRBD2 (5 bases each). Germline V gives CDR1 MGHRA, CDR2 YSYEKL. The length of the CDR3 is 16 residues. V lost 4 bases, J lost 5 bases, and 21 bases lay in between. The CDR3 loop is CASSRPKGDLRHEQYF. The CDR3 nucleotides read TGCGCCAGCAGCCGCCCCAAAGGGGACCTTCGGCACGAGCAGTACTTC.

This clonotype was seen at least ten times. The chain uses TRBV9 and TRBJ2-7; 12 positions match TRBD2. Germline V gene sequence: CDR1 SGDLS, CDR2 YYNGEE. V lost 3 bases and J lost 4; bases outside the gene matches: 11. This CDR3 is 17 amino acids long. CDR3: CASSASTGTSGSYEQYF. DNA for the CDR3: TGTGCCAGCAGCGCCTCTACCGGGACTAGCGGGTCTTACGAGCAGTACTTC.

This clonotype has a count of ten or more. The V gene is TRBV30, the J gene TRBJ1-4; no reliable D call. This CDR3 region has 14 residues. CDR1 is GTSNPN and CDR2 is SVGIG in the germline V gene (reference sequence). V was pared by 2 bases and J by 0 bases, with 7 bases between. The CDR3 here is CAWSKTPTNEKLFF. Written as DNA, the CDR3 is TGTGCCTGGAGTAAGACCCCAACTAATGAAAAACTGTTTTTT.

The DNA for the CDR3 is TGTGCCTGGACCTTGGGTAGCTCCTACGAGCAGTACTTC. Translated, it gives CAWTLGSSYEQYF. This chain joins TRBV30 and TRBJ2-7; D is unresolved. Germline assignment: CDR1 GTSNPN and CDR2 SVGIG (reference sequence). This CDR3 has 13 amino acids. Trimming took 4 bases from V and 0 from J, leaving 10 bases between them. Filled out from reference TRBV30 and TRBJ2-7, the complete variable domain reads SQTIHQWPATLVQPVGSPLSLECTVEGTSNPNLYWYRQAAGRGLQLLFYSVGIGQISSEVPQNLSASRPQDRQFILSSKKLLLSDSGFYLCAWTLGSSYEQYFGPGTRLTVT.

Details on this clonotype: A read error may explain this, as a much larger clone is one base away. CDR3 loop: CASREQGTNEKLFF. The CDR3, as DNA: TGTGCCAGCAGGGAACAGGGGACTAATGAAAAACTGTTTTTT. The chain employs TRBV5-6 and TRBJ1-4, with 7 bases that match TRBD1. The junction had 3 bases not matched to a gene; V was cut back by 5 bases and J by 2 bases. CDR1 and CDR2 (germline): SGHDT, YYEEEE. This CDR3 is built from 14 residues.

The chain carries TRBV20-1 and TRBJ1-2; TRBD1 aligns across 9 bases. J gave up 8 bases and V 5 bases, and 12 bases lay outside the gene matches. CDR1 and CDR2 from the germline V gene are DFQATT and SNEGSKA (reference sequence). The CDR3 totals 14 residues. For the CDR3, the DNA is TGCAGTGCTCCCCTCCGGGACAGGGCCCGGGGCTACACCTTC. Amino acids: CSAPLRDRARGYTF.

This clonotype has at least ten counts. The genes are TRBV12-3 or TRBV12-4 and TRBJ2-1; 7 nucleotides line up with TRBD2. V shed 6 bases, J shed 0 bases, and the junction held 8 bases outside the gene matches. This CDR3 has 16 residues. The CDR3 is CASRASGLSSYNEQFF. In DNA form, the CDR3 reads TGTGCCAGCAGGGCTAGCGGCCTAAGCTCCTACAATGAGCAGTTCTTC.

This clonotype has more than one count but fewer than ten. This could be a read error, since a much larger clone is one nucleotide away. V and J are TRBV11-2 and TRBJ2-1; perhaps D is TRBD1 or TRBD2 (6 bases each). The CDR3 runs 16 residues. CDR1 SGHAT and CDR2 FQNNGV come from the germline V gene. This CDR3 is CASSLGPRQDYNERFF. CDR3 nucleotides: TGTGCCAGCAGCTTAGGCCCGAGACAGGACTACAATGAGCGGTTCTTC.

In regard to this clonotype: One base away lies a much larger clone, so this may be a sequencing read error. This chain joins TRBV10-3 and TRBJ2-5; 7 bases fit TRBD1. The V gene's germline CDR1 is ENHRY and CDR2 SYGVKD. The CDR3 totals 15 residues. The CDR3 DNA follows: TGTGCCATCTTAGTAGGGGGCCGGGACCAAGAGGCCCAGTACTTC. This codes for CAILVGGRDQEAQYF.

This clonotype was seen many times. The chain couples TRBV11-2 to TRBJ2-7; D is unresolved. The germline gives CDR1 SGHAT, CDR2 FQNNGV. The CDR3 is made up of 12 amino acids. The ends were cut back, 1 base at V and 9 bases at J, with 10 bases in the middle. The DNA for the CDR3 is TGTGCCAGCAGCTTAGTCGATCAATGGCAGTACTTC. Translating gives CASSLVDQWQYF.

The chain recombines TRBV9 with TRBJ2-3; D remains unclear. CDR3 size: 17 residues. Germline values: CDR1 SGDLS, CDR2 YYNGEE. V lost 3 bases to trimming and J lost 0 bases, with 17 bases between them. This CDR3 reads CASSERTSAMSTDTQYF. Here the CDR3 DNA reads TGTGCCAGCAGCGAGAGAACCAGCGCCATGAGCACAGATACGCAGTATTTT. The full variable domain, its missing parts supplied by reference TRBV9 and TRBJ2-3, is DSGVTQTPKHLITATGQRVTLRCSPRSGDLSVYWYQQSLDQGLQFLIQYYNGEERAKGNILERFSAQQFPDLHSELNLSSLELGDSALYFCASSERTSAMSTDTQYFGPGTRLTVL.

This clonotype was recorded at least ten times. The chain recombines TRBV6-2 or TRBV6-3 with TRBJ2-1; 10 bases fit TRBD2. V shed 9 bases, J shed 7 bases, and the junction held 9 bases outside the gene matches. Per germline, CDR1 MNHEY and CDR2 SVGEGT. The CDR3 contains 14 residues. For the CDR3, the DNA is TGTGCCAGTGCGTCTAGCGGGAGTCTTAATGAGCAGTTCTTC. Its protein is CASASSGSLNEQFF.

CDR3 region: CASSYSGDSSYEQYF. The CDR3 DNA is TGTGCCAGCAGTTACTCTGGGGATAGCTCCTACGAGCAGTACTTC. The gene calls are TRBV6-5 and TRBJ2-7, with D uncertain. CDR3 length: 15 residues. V was shortened by 0 bases and J by 0 bases, with 9 bases between the two germline ends. In germline, CDR1 is MNHEY, CDR2 SVGAGI.

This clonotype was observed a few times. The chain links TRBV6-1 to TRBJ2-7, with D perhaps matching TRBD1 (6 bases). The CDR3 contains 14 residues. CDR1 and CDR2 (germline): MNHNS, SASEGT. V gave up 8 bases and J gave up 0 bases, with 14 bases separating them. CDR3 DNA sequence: TGTGCCAGCGGGGACACAATGAGCTCCTACGAGCAGTACTTC. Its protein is CASGDTMSSYEQYF.

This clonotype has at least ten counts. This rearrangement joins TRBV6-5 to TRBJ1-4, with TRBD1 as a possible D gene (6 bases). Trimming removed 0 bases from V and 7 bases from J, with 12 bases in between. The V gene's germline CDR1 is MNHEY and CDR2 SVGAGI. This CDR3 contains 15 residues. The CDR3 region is CASSYSRGKGEKLFF. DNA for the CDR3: TGTGCCAGCAGTTACTCGAGGGGGAAGGGTGAAAAACTGTTTTTT.

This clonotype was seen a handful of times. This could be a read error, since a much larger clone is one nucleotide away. CDR3 loop: CSARTSGNYNEQYF. The CDR3 DNA reads as TGCAGTGCTAGAACTAGCGGGAACTACAATGAGCAGTACTTC. The gene calls are TRBV20-1 and TRBJ2-5; 10 positions agree with TRBD2. The CDR3 extends over 14 amino acids. V lost 2 bases to trimming and J lost 11 bases; unmatched junction nucleotides: 11. Looked up from germline, CDR1 is DFQATT and CDR2 is SNEGSKA (reference sequence).

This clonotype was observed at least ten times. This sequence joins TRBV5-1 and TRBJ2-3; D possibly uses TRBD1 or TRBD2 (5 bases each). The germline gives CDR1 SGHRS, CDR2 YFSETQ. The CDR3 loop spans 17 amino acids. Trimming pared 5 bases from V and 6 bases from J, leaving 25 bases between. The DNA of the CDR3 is TGCGCCAGCAGTTTCGACCCGGGACGGGTGCGTCCGGATACGCAGTATTTT. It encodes CASSFDPGRVRPDTQYF. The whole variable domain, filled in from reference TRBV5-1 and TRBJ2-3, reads KAGVTQTPRYLIKTRGQQVTLSCSPISGHRSVSWYQQTPGQGLQFLFEYFSETQRNKGNFPGRFSGRQFSNSRSEMNVSTLELGDSALYLCASSFDPGRVRPDTQYFGPGTRLTVL.

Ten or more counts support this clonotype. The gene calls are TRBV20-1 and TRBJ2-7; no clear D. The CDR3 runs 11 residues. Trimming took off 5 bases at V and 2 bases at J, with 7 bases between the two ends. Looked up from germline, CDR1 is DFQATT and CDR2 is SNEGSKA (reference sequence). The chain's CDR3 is CSAPRAYEQYF. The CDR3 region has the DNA TGCAGTGCTCCTCGAGCCTACGAGCAGTACTTC.

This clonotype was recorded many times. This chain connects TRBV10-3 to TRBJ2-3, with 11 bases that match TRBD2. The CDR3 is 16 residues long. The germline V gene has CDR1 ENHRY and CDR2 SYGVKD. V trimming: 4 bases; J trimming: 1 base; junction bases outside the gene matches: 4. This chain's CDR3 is CAISAGTSGGTDTQYF. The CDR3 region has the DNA TGTGCCATCAGTGCCGGGACTAGCGGTGGCACAGATACGCAGTATTTT.

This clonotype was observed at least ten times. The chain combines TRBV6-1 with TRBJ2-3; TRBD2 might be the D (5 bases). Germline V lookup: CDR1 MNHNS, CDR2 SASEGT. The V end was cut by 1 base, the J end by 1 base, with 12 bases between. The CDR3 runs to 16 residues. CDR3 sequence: CASSEERDYCTDTQYF. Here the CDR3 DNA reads TGTGCCAGCAGTGAAGAACGAGACTACTGCACAGATACGCAGTATTTT.

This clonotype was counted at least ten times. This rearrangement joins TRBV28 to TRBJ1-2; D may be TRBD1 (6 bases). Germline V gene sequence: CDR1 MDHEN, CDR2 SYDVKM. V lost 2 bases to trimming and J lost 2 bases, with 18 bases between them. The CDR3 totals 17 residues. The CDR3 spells CASSLVGDTDINYGYTF. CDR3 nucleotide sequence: TGTGCCAGCAGTTTAGTTGGGGACACAGACATCAACTATGGCTACACCTTC.